A single sample gave rise to the 13 T cell receptor beta chains below, sequenced in a study of CD8+ T cells in alopecia areata. Regarding treatment: oral pan-JAK inhibitor, 5-10 mg twice daily. Extraction of RNA preceded its reverse transcription into cDNA, which served as the sequencing template. Sequencing used immunoSEQ multiplex PCR; TCRdb keeps in-frame clones, though not all of them. There are approximately 280,000 clones in the sample; 58% occur only once, and more than 1.5% lies in the top ten. This material consisted of CD4+ T cells sorted from blood, taken at week 24, from a patient treated with tofacitinib. The receptors shown here come from a human donor with alopecia areata.

The V call is TRBV5-6, the J call TRBJ1-2; tentatively, D is TRBD1 (5 bases). The CDR3 extends over 13 amino acids. The V end was cut by 3 bases, the J end by 8 bases, with 14 bases between. Germline CDR1 and CDR2: SGHDT and YYEEEE. The CDR3 bases are TGTGCCAGCAGCTCCGGGGCCTACGTCGGCTACACCTTC. Translating it yields CASSSGAYVGYTF.

The chain joins TRBV30 to TRBJ1-1; possible D gene TRBD1, 6 bases. CDR1 GTSNPN and CDR2 SVGIG come from the germline V gene (reference sequence). The CDR3 spans 14 residues. V lost 5 bases, J lost 0 bases, and 13 bases lay in between. The CDR3: CAWSPGHLNTEAFF. As DNA, the CDR3 is TGTGCCTGGTCCCCGGGACACTTGAACACTGAAGCTTTCTTT.

J is TRBJ1-2 and V is TRBV9; maybe TRBD1 (5 bases). The CDR3 has 17 amino acids. V lost 0 bases, J lost 3 bases, and 18 bases lay in between. Per the germline V gene, CDR1 is SGDLS and CDR2 is YYNGEE. The CDR3 nucleotides are TGTGCCAGCAGCGTAGGATCCTTTAGAGGGGTACACTATGGCTACACCTTC. This encodes CASSVGSFRGVHYGYTF.

The gene calls are TRBV11-1 and TRBJ2-5; TRBD2 might be the D (5 bases). Looked up from germline, CDR1 is SGHAT and CDR2 is FQDESV (reference sequence). This CDR3 has 13 amino acids. V lost 5 bases and J 5 bases, leaving 12 bases between the germline ends. In DNA form, the CDR3 reads TGTGCCAGCAGCCCGGGTCGCGGGGAGACCCAGTACTTC. Translation: CASSPGRGETQYF.

The rearrangement uses TRBV28 and TRBJ2-2; TRBD2 aligns across 7 bases. V lost 3 bases to trimming and J lost 4 bases; unmatched junction nucleotides: 8. The CDR3 sequence is 16 residues long. Germline CDR1 is MDHEN and CDR2 is SYDVKM. The CDR3 reads CASSFKLGGGTGELFF. CDR3 in DNA: TGTGCCAGCAGTTTTAAACTCGGCGGGGGCACCGGGGAGCTGTTTTTT.

This clone showed up just a few times. This chain joins TRBV18 and TRBJ1-1; 7 nucleotides line up with TRBD1. The ends lost 2 bases at V and 10 bases at J; junction bases unmatched: 7. The CDR3 has 13 amino acids. The germline V gene encodes CDR1 KGHSH and CDR2 LQKENI. The CDR3 DNA is TGTGCCAGCTCACCAGGACAGGACGTGATAGCTTTCTTT. Its protein is CASSPGQDVIAFF.

The J gene is TRBJ2-7, the V gene TRBV5-1, with D maybe TRBD1 (6 bases). CDR1 is SGHRS, CDR2 YFSETQ, per germline. The CDR3 length is 14 residues. Between the trimmed V and J ends, which lost 4 bases and 2 bases, there was a span of 13 bases. CDR3 DNA: TGCGCCAGCAGCCCATACAGGGCGCCCTACGAGCAGTACTTC. It codes for CASSPYRAPYEQYF.

CDR3 sequence reads: CASSLGGRKDYEQYF. The CDR3 bases are TGCGCCAGCAGCCTGGGGGGCAGGAAGGACTACGAGCAGTACTTC. The rearrangement joins TRBV5-1 to TRBJ2-7, with D perhaps being TRBD1 or TRBD2 (6 bases each). In germline, CDR1 is SGHRS, CDR2 YFSETQ. This CDR3 is 15 amino acids long. V lost 4 bases and J lost 3, with 17 bases in between.

This chain connects TRBV6-6 to TRBJ2-1; D is uncertain. Trimming took off 2 bases at V and 4 bases at J, with 12 bases between the two ends. CDR3 length equals 15 residues. The germline V gene has CDR1 MNHNY and CDR2 SVGAGI (reference sequence). CDR3 residues: CASSYEGLQYNEQFF. Here the CDR3 DNA reads TGTGCCAGCAGTTACGAAGGTCTGCAATACAATGAGCAGTTCTTC.

This clone showed up just a few times. The chain links TRBV29-1 to TRBJ1-1, with D unresolved. CDR1 is SQVTM, CDR2 ANQGSEA, per germline. The CDR3 extends over 13 amino acids. V lost 3 bases and J lost 0, with 8 bases in between. The CDR3 spells CSVESRMNTEAFF. The CDR3 DNA sequence: TGCAGCGTTGAGTCCCGAATGAACACTGAAGCTTTCTTT.

This chain links TRBV2 with TRBJ1-5; a weak D match, TRBD1 (5 bases). The V gene's germline CDR1 is SNHLY and CDR2 FYNNEI. The length of the CDR3 is 13 residues. V lost 7 bases and J lost 9, with 16 bases in between. As DNA, the CDR3 is TGTGCCAGCACCACAGGCTCAGGTGGGCCCCAGCATTTT. It is translated as CASTTGSGGPQHF.

The V and J genes are TRBV9 and TRBJ2-1; TRBD1 is a possible D gene (7 bases). The CDR3 spans 18 residues. Germline values: CDR1 SGDLS, CDR2 YYNGEE. V lost 1 base to trimming and J lost 0 bases, with 17 bases between them. CDR3 DNA sequence: TGTGCCAGCAGCGTAACGAGGACAGGAGGGATCTCCTACAATGAGCAGTTCTTC. Translated, it gives CASSVTRTGGISYNEQFF.

The chain employs TRBV6-6 and TRBJ2-3; D not certain. The CDR3 has 12 residues. V dropped 5 bases and J dropped 5 bases, with 8 bases sitting between them. CDR1 is MNHNY and CDR2 is SVGAGI in the germline V gene (reference sequence). CDR3 bases: TGTGCCAGCAGTGTTATAGGAGATACGCAGTATTTT. Translation: CASSVIGDTQYF.